Listed here are 18 T cell receptor beta chains from one sample, sequenced in a study of identical twins. Via MiXCR, TCRdb re-called the 5' RACE reads, giving one row per CDR3 protein. The data hold 450,000 or so distinct CDR3 sequences, with 13% to 15% observed a single time. These records were also assigned to another study, of yellow fever vaccine responses in identical twins.

The sequencing input was CD4+ T cells sorted from blood. Receptors originate from a woman younger than 30 in good health.

The chain links TRBV10-3 to TRBJ2-7; D is unresolved. The CDR3 length is 12 residues. Germline CDR1 is ENHRY and CDR2 is SYGVKD. The V gene lost 1 base and the J gene lost 8 bases, with 9 bases spanning the gap. The CDR3 nucleotides read TGTGCCATCAGTGAGTTGGAAGGGAAGCAGTACTTC. Protein: CAISELEGKQYF.

This clonotype was detected only a few times. The chain employs TRBV28 and TRBJ2-3; 10 bases align to TRBD1. Germline CDR1 and CDR2: MDHEN and SYDVKM. With V trimmed by 2 bases and J by 1 base, 3 bases remained unmatched. CDR3 length: 16 residues. CDR3 region: CASSLAGTGGTDTQYF. CDR3 in DNA: TGTGCCAGCAGTTTAGCCGGGACAGGGGGCACAGATACGCAGTATTTT.

This clonotype appeared many times. The V call is TRBV11-2, the J call TRBJ2-1; 8 bases are a match to TRBD2. Germline V gene sequence: CDR1 SGHAT, CDR2 FQNNGV. Trimming took 5 bases from V and 0 from J; bases not matched to a gene: 15. The CDR3 is made up of 19 amino acids. The CDR3 nucleotides are TGTGCCAGCAGCCACCTCGTACTAGCGGCCTCTAGCTCCTACAATGAGCAGTTCTTC. This codes for CASSHLVLAASSSYNEQFF.

V usage is TRBV3-1 and J usage is TRBJ2-5; 13 nucleotides line up with TRBD2. This CDR3 has 16 amino acids. Per the germline V gene, CDR1 is LGHDT and CDR2 is YNNKEL (reference sequence). V was clipped by 4 bases and J by 5 bases; unmatched bases: 7. CDR3 coding DNA: TGTGCCAGCAGCCTAAGCGGACTAGCGGGGGTGGAGACCCAGTACTTC. It encodes CASSLSGLAGVETQYF.

There are a few counts of this clonotype. The chain employs TRBV9 and TRBJ2-5, with D tentatively TRBD2 (6 bases). CDR3 length: 14 amino acids. V lost 1 base to trimming and J lost 3 bases, with 10 bases between them. CDR1 and CDR2 from the germline V gene are SGDLS and YYNGEE. The chain's CDR3 is CASSVRDFKETQYF. The CDR3 DNA sequence: TGTGCCAGCAGCGTACGGGACTTCAAAGAGACCCAGTACTTC. The full variable domain, with the rest looked up from reference TRBV9 and TRBJ2-5, is DSGVTQTPKHLITATGQRVTLRCSPRSGDLSVYWYQQSLDQGLQFLIQYYNGEERAKGNILERFSAQQFPDLHSELNLSSLELGDSALYFCASSVRDFKETQYFGPGTRLLVL.

V is TRBV7-2 and J is TRBJ2-2; D is unresolved. CDR1 is SGHTA, CDR2 FQGNSA, per germline. Trimming removed 6 bases from V and 6 bases from J, with 14 bases in between. The CDR3 is 14 residues long. The CDR3: CASRERHKSGELFF. CDR3 nucleotides: TGTGCCAGCAGGGAGCGACACAAATCCGGGGAGCTGTTTTTT.

This clonotype has more than one count but fewer than ten. The genes are TRBV7-9 and TRBJ2-2; TRBD1 might be the D (5 bases). The CDR3 is made up of 17 amino acids. Germline loops: CDR1 SEHNR, CDR2 FQNEAQ (reference sequence). V shed 5 bases and J shed 0 bases, with 16 bases lying between them. CDR3 bases: TGTGCCAGCAGCGAAACAGGTGCCAGGTCGAACACCGGGGAGCTGTTTTTT. Protein product: CASSETGARSNTGELFF.

The sample holds a few counts of this clonotype. This chain joins TRBV29-1 and TRBJ2-3, with unresolved D. Germline CDR1 is SQVTM and CDR2 is ANQGSEA. CDR3 size: 13 residues. The V and J ends lost 5 bases and 0 bases respectively, with 9 bases between them. CDR3 in amino acids: CSVRLFSTDTQYF. Here the CDR3 DNA reads TGCAGCGTTAGGCTTTTTAGCACAGATACGCAGTATTTT.

This clonotype was detected only a few times. This chain links TRBV27 with TRBJ1-2; D might be TRBD1 (5 bases). V was shortened by 2 bases and J by 4 bases, with 14 bases between the two germline ends. The germline gives CDR1 MNHEY, CDR2 SMNVEV (reference sequence). There are 15 residues in the CDR3. CDR3 DNA: TGTGCCAGCAGTTTAACGACGGGGGTCAGCTATGGCTACACCTTC. Residues: CASSLTTGVSYGYTF.

The rearrangement links TRBV6-1 to TRBJ1-2; D not resolved. Germline V lookup: CDR1 MNHNS, CDR2 SASEGT. V was trimmed by 6 bases and J by 4 bases, leaving 12 bases between them. This CDR3 has 13 residues. The CDR3 region has the DNA TGTGCCAGCAGGACCGGGCCCCCCTATGGCTACACCTTC. Its protein product is CASRTGPPYGYTF.

The V call is TRBV6-5, the J call TRBJ2-3; TRBD2 matches 11 bases. The CDR3 runs to 16 residues. V dropped 3 bases and J dropped 5; count of bases not matched to a gene: 7. In germline, CDR1 is MNHEY, CDR2 SVGAGI. CDR3 bases: TGTGCCAGCAGTTATTCCCCGGGACTAGCGGAAGATACGCAGTATTTT. It is translated as CASSYSPGLAEDTQYF.

A few counts support this clonotype. The chain combines TRBV24-1 with TRBJ2-7, with 9 bases identical to TRBD1. The CDR3 contains 17 residues. The germline V gene has CDR1 KGHDR and CDR2 SFDVKD. Losses at the gene ends were 7 bases for V and 2 bases for J; bases not matched to a gene: 14. CDR3 sequence: CATSAGTGLSNTYEQYF. CDR3 nucleotides: TGTGCCACCAGCGCCGGGACAGGGCTAAGTAACACCTACGAGCAGTACTTC.

This clonotype was seen repeatedly, ten times or more. The CDR3 nucleotides are TGCGCCAGTAAATCCCATACTAATAATGAGCAGTTCTTC. This translates into CASKSHTNNEQFF. The chain has TRBV10-2 and TRBJ2-1, with no clear D. The V and J ends lost 9 bases and 7 bases respectively, with 16 bases between them. The CDR3 runs 13 residues. The germline gives CDR1 WSHSY, CDR2 SAAADI.

The table lists this clonotype with a few counts. The V call is TRBV25-1, the J call TRBJ2-3; tentatively, D is TRBD2 (5 bases). CDR1 is MGHDK, CDR2 SYGVNS, per germline. This CDR3 comprises 13 residues. V lost 7 bases and J 2 bases, leaving 10 bases between the germline ends. CDR3 sequence (DNA): TGTGCCAGCATCGGACTCACCACAGATACGCAGTATTTT. It yields the protein CASIGLTTDTQYF.

V usage is TRBV20-1 and J usage is TRBJ2-7; maybe TRBD2 (5 bases). V was cut by 2 bases and J by 7 bases, with 15 bases left in between. Germline CDR1 DFQATT, CDR2 SNEGSKA (reference sequence). There are 13 residues in the CDR3. This CDR3 reads CSARTRGLGEQYF. The DNA of the CDR3 is TGCAGTGCTAGAACCCGGGGTTTGGGGGAGCAGTACTTC.

In this sample, this clonotype turned up many times. This chain links TRBV4-1 with TRBJ2-7; 9 nucleotides line up with TRBD2. The CDR3 runs 20 residues. The germline CDR1 and CDR2 sequences are MGHRA and YSYEKL. Trimming removed 3 bases from V and 1 base from J; junction bases left unmatched: 19. Here the CDR3 DNA reads TGCGCCAGCAGCCACTCTTTCCGGCGGGAAGCGGGAGGAGGGTCCTACGAGCAGTACTTC. Its protein is CASSHSFRREAGGGSYEQYF.

In its sample, this clonotype was seen many times. This CDR3 reads CASSSSGGQTEAFF. The CDR3 nucleotides are TGCGCCAGCAGCTCGTCGGGGGGTCAGACTGAAGCTTTCTTT. The gene calls are TRBV5-1 and TRBJ1-1, with TRBD1 as a possible D gene (5 bases). Germline assignment: CDR1 SGHRS and CDR2 YFSETQ. V lost 3 bases and J 5 bases, leaving 14 bases between the germline ends. This CDR3 is built from 14 residues.

With respect to this clonotype: Since no conserved phenylalanine or tryptophan closes the CDR3, a read error is the likely cause. The chain carries TRBV10-2 and TRBJ2-2; possible D gene TRBD1, 7 bases. Trimming shortened V by 5 bases and J by 6 bases, and 13 bases separated the two germline ends. The CDR3 is 14 residues long. Germline loops: CDR1 WSHSY, CDR2 SAAADI. The chain's CDR3 is CASSRRGRSGELFL. The CDR3 DNA follows: TGCGCCAGCAGTAGGAGGGGGCGGTCCGGGGAGCTGTTTTTA.